Below are 32 T cell receptor beta chains sequenced from a single sample in a study of cytotoxic CD8 clonotypes in ibrutinib-treated CLL. Sequencing used immunoSEQ multiplex PCR; TCRdb keeps in-frame clones, though not all of them. The sample has 150,000 to 200,000 clones, 88% seen once. Sequencing used PBMCs, obtained at disease progression, from a patient treated with ibrutinib. Every receptor here comes from a human donor with chronic lymphocytic leukemia.

This rearrangement joins TRBV30 to TRBJ1-2; D gene ambiguous. Germline V CDR1 and CDR2: GTSNPN, SVGIG (reference sequence). Between the trimmed V and J ends, which lost 0 bases and 4 bases, there was a span of 15 bases. The CDR3 spans 15 residues. CDR3 DNA sequence: TGTGCCTGGAGTGTACCCTTTCCGGATGCCTATGGCTACACCTTC. It specifies CAWSVPFPDAYGYTF.

The genes are TRBV5-1 and TRBJ2-1; D gene unclear. The CDR3 has 15 residues. Trimming took off 3 bases at V and 4 bases at J, with 14 bases between the two ends. Per germline, CDR1 SGHRS and CDR2 YFSETQ. DNA for the CDR3: TGCGCCAGCAGCTCAGACCAGACATTATACAATGAGCAGTTCTTC. As protein: CASSSDQTLYNEQFF.

The chain carries TRBV19 and TRBJ1-3; the match to TRBD1 covers 7 bases. In germline, CDR1 is LNHDA, CDR2 SQIVND (reference sequence). The CDR3 spans 16 residues. V was pared by 1 base and J by 4 bases, with 7 bases of the junction left unmatched. This chain's CDR3 is CASSIGGDRGGNTIYF. The DNA for the CDR3 is TGTGCCAGTAGTATAGGCGGGGACAGAGGCGGAAACACCATATATTTT.

The chain is built from TRBV4-1 and TRBJ1-2; the D is unclear. Trimming removed 1 base at V and 8 bases at J, with 14 bases between. CDR3 length: 14 amino acids. Germline loops: CDR1 MGHRA, CDR2 YSYEKL. CDR3: CASSQVSVLGGYTF. As DNA, the CDR3 is TGCGCCAGCAGCCAAGTATCCGTACTAGGAGGCTACACCTTC.

The rearrangement links TRBV4-3 to TRBJ2-3; a weak D match, TRBD2 (6 bases). This CDR3 spans 16 amino acids. Looked up from germline, CDR1 is LGHNA and CDR2 is YSLEER. V was cut by 5 bases and J by 4 bases, with 19 bases left in between. This chain's CDR3 is CASSTQSGSVADTQYF. The CDR3, as DNA: TGCGCCAGCAGCACCCAAAGCGGGTCGGTTGCAGATACGCAGTATTTT.

V usage is TRBV7-2 and J usage is TRBJ2-1; 9 bases are a match to TRBD2. Losses at the gene ends were 1 base for V and 7 bases for J; bases not matched to a gene: 5. CDR3 length: 15 residues. Germline V gene lookup returns CDR1 SGHTA and CDR2 FQGNSA. The CDR3 nucleotides are TGTGCCAGCAGCTTAGTAGCGGGAGAATGGAATGAGCAGTTCTTC. It encodes CASSLVAGEWNEQFF. Drawing the rest from reference TRBV7-2 and TRBJ2-1, the complete variable domain is GAGVSQSPSNKVTEKGKDVELRCDPISGHTALYWYRQSLGQGLEFLIYFQGNSAPDKSGLPSDRFSAERTGGSVSTLTIQRTQQEDSAVYLCASSLVAGEWNEQFFGPGTRLTVL.

A word on this clone: An end of the junction differs from the germline gene, which may be a read error. The chain recombines TRBV7-7 with TRBJ2-7, with D unclear. Germline CDR1 reads SSHAT; CDR2 reads FNYEAQ (reference sequence). The CDR3 runs to 15 residues. The CDR3 nucleotides are TGTGCTAGCAGCGTCGACCTCTCGCACTCCTACGAGCAGTACTTC. It codes for CASSVDLSHSYEQYF.

The chain links TRBV27 to TRBJ2-1; D is unclear. The length of the CDR3 is 16 residues. Germline V gene sequence: CDR1 MNHEY, CDR2 SMNVEV (reference sequence). Deletions cut 5 bases from V and 0 bases from J, with 14 bases between. The CDR3 nucleotides are TGTGCCAGCAGTCCTCCTGAAATGCCCTCCTACAATGAGCAGTTCTTC. It specifies CASSPPEMPSYNEQFF.

The J gene is TRBJ1-2, the V gene TRBV2, with a tentative D call TRBD1 (6 bases). The CDR3 is made up of 16 amino acids. The germline gives CDR1 SNHLY, CDR2 FYNNEI. The V and J ends lost 5 bases and 0 bases respectively, with 16 bases between them. The DNA of the CDR3 is TGTGCCAGCAGTTCCCGGAGGGGGGCAGCTAACTATGGCTACACCTTC. It translates to CASSSRRGAANYGYTF.

A single count supports this clone. The chain couples TRBV15 to TRBJ2-1, with 12 positions matching TRBD2. Germline V gives CDR1 LNHNV, CDR2 YYDKDF (reference sequence). Germline trimming cut 1 base from V and 8 bases from J; bases unmatched to any gene: 15. The length of the CDR3 is 19 residues. In DNA form, the CDR3 reads TGTGCCACCAGCAGAGCATTAAACCGACTAGCGGGAGTTTCACATGAGCAGTTCTTC. Translated, it gives CATSRALNRLAGVSHEQFF.

The chain is built from TRBV5-1 and TRBJ2-5, with TRBD1 matching 7 bases. V dropped 4 bases and J dropped 1; count of bases not matched to a gene: 10. The length of the CDR3 is 16 residues. The germline V gene has CDR1 SGHRS and CDR2 YFSETQ. The CDR3 nucleotides are TGCGCCAGCAGCCCAAAGCCGGGACAGACCCAAGAGACCCAGTACTTC. This codes for CASSPKPGQTQETQYF.

The J gene is TRBJ1-1, the V gene TRBV6-5; no clear D. Deletions cut 6 bases from V and 1 base from J, with 9 bases between. The CDR3 totals 13 residues. CDR1 is MNHEY, CDR2 SVGAGI, per germline. The CDR3 coding sequence is TGTGCCAGCAGATTAGGACGGAACACTGAAGCTTTCTTT. This codes for CASRLGRNTEAFF.

The rearrangement joins TRBV5-5 to TRBJ1-2; D unclear. Germline assignment: CDR1 SGHKS and CDR2 YYEKEE (reference sequence). The V end was cut by 3 bases, the J end by 0 bases, with 18 bases between. The CDR3 has 17 amino acids. CDR3 loop: CASSSNPPGFANYGYTF. DNA for the CDR3: TGTGCCAGCAGCTCGAACCCCCCAGGTTTCGCTAACTATGGCTACACCTTC.

The V call is TRBV11-3, the J call TRBJ2-7; TRBD1 aligns across 11 bases. CDR1 and CDR2 (germline): SGHNT, YENEEA. The ends lost 10 bases at V and 2 bases at J; junction bases unmatched: 10. The CDR3 is 15 residues long. The CDR3 DNA reads as TGTGCCACCGGGGACAGGGGGTACTTGCCCTACGAGCAGTACTTC. This encodes CATGDRGYLPYEQYF. Complete variable domain (other parts from reference TRBV11-3 and TRBJ2-7): EAGVVQSPRYKIIEKKQPVAFWCNPISGHNTLYWYLQNLGQGPELLIRYENEEAVDDSQLPKDRFSAERLKGVDSTLKIQPAELGDSAVYLCATGDRGYLPYEQYFGPGTRLTVT.

In this sample, this clone turned up once. The chain combines TRBV7-2 with TRBJ2-7; 13 bases are a match to TRBD2. Germline V CDR1 and CDR2: SGHTA, FQGNSA. J lost 2 bases, V lost 1 base, and 8 bases had no gene match. There are 18 residues in the CDR3. This chain's CDR3 is CASSLVGGLAGYTYEQYF. CDR3 DNA: TGTGCCAGCAGCTTAGTGGGGGGACTAGCGGGATACACCTACGAGCAGTACTTC.

This sequence joins TRBV27 and TRBJ1-1, with TRBD1 matching 8 bases. With 7 bases clipped from V and 8 bases from J, the junction kept 6 bases outside the gene matches. The CDR3 extends over 12 amino acids. Per germline, CDR1 MNHEY and CDR2 SMNVEV (reference sequence). CDR3 nucleotide sequence: TGTGCCAGCAATCGGGCAGGGGGCGAAGCTTTCTTT. Translating it yields CASNRAGGEAFF.

This clone was recorded once. The genes are TRBV7-9 and TRBJ2-7; 10 bases line up with TRBD2. The CDR3 extends over 14 amino acids. The J segment lost 2 bases and the V segment lost 2 bases, leaving 0 bases of the junction unmatched. The germline V gene has CDR1 SEHNR and CDR2 FQNEAQ (reference sequence). The CDR3 region is CASSLTSGTYEQYF. As DNA, the CDR3 is TGTGCCAGCAGCTTAACTAGCGGGACCTACGAGCAGTACTTC.

A single count supports this clone. The chain joins TRBV19 to TRBJ2-6, with D perhaps given as TRBD1 or TRBD2 (5 bases each). V shed 8 bases and J shed 5 bases, with 10 bases lying between them. CDR3 length: 13 amino acids. Germline CDR1 is LNHDA and CDR2 is SQIVND (reference sequence). The CDR3, as DNA: TGTGCCAGTTCAGGGACGCGGGCCAACGTCCTGACTTTC. The encoded protein is CASSGTRANVLTF.

The CDR3 spells CSARREVEAFF. The CDR3 coding sequence is TGCAGTGCTAGAAGGGAGGTTGAAGCTTTCTTT. This rearrangement joins TRBV20-1 to TRBJ1-1; no clear D. Trimming left V 2 bases short and J 7 bases short, with 8 bases between. The CDR3 consists of 11 residues. Germline values: CDR1 DFQATT, CDR2 SNEGSKA (reference sequence).

A remark on this clone: Distinct nucleotide sequences in the sample also encode this CDR3. This chain uses TRBV28 with TRBJ2-1, with a tentative D call TRBD2 (6 bases). V gave up 6 bases and J gave up 4 bases, with 10 bases separating them. Per germline, CDR1 MDHEN and CDR2 SYDVKM. The CDR3 totals 13 residues. This chain's CDR3 is CASSLAGYNEQFF. The CDR3 nucleotides read TGTGCCAGCAGCCTGGCGGGATACAATGAGCAGTTCTTC.

The rearrangement links TRBV4-1 to TRBJ2-2, with TRBD1 matching over 8 bases. The ends lost 0 bases at V and 5 bases at J; junction bases unmatched: 11. CDR3 size: 18 residues. Germline V gives CDR1 MGHRA, CDR2 YSYEKL. The CDR3 protein is CASSQEGTGFPPTGELFF. CDR3 sequence (DNA): TGCGCCAGCAGCCAAGAGGGGACAGGTTTCCCACCTACCGGGGAGCTGTTTTTT.

The chain is built from TRBV7-8 and TRBJ2-7; the D gene could be TRBD1 or TRBD2 (5 bases each). CDR1 and CDR2 from the germline V gene are SGHVS and FQNEAQ. V gave up 2 bases and J gave up 4 bases, with 21 bases separating them. The CDR3 is made up of 17 amino acids. The chain's CDR3 is CASSLSIGTAGLYEQYF. The CDR3 DNA is TGTGCCAGCAGCTTATCTATTGGGACGGCGGGCCTTTACGAGCAGTACTTC.

V is TRBV27 and J is TRBJ1-2; D unresolved. Between the trimmed V and J ends, which lost 2 bases and 5 bases, there was a span of 15 bases. The CDR3 covers 15 residues. CDR1 and CDR2 (germline): MNHEY, SMNVEV (reference sequence). CDR3 nucleotide sequence: TGTGCCAGCAGTTTAGGGGTGGGGTTAACATATGGCTACACCTTC. Protein product: CASSLGVGLTYGYTF.

This chain's CDR3 is CASSQNDVDTEAFF. The CDR3 nucleotides are TGCGCCAGCAGCCAAAACGACGTAGACACTGAAGCTTTCTTT. This chain links TRBV4-1 with TRBJ1-1; D is unresolved. The CDR3 sequence is 14 residues long. The V end lost 2 bases, the J end lost 3 bases, and 10 bases lay between the germline ends. Per germline, CDR1 MGHRA and CDR2 YSYEKL.

The V call is TRBV7-2, the J call TRBJ2-3; D not resolved. The CDR3 has 13 residues. With 4 bases removed from V and 0 bases from J, the gap between germline ends came to 5 bases. Germline lookup yields CDR1 SGHTA and CDR2 FQGNSA. CDR3 coding DNA: TGTGCCAGCAGCTCGCACAGCACAGATACGCAGTATTTT. The encoded protein is CASSSHSTDTQYF.

The chain has TRBV18 and TRBJ2-3; 11 bases line up with TRBD2. V was pared by 4 bases and J by 4 bases, with 10 bases of the junction left unmatched. CDR3 length equals 17 residues. CDR1 is KGHSH and CDR2 is LQKENI in the germline V gene. The CDR3 loop is CASSRLGTSGEADTQYF. The DNA of the CDR3 is TGTGCCAGCTCACGACTCGGGACTAGCGGAGAAGCAGATACGCAGTATTTT.

The chain recombines TRBV5-1 with TRBJ2-7; D perhaps matches TRBD1 (6 bases). V shed 7 bases and J shed 1 base, with 15 bases lying between them. Germline V gene sequence: CDR1 SGHRS, CDR2 YFSETQ. This CDR3 spans 14 amino acids. The CDR3 reads CASSLPGASYEQYF. DNA of the CDR3: TGCGCCAGCTCTCTCCCAGGGGCTTCCTACGAGCAGTACTTC.

This rearrangement joins TRBV29-1 to TRBJ1-4; possible D gene TRBD1, 6 bases. The CDR3 contains 12 residues. CDR1 and CDR2 (germline): SQVTM, ANQGSEA. Trimming took off 7 bases at V and 2 bases at J, with 8 bases between the two ends. The CDR3 here is CSGQVTNEKLFF. CDR3 bases: TGCAGCGGACAGGTGACTAATGAAAAACTGTTTTTT.

The V gene is TRBV6-5, the J gene TRBJ2-1; TRBD1 agrees at 12 bases. Germline V gives CDR1 MNHEY, CDR2 SVGAGI. The CDR3 runs to 15 residues. The ends lost 5 bases at V and 8 bases at J; junction bases unmatched: 7. CDR3 region: CASSTGTGGAYEQFF. In nucleotides, the CDR3 is TGTGCCAGCAGTACTGGGACAGGGGGCGCATATGAGCAGTTCTTC.

The V and J genes are TRBV19 and TRBJ2-1; TRBD2 agrees at 15 bases. In germline, CDR1 is LNHDA, CDR2 SQIVND (reference sequence). The CDR3 has 17 amino acids. V shed 3 bases and J 8 bases; nucleotides not matched to a gene: 8. The CDR3 region is CASSIRRTSGRVYEQFF. The CDR3 DNA is TGTGCCAGTAGTATTCGGCGGACTAGCGGGAGGGTCTATGAGCAGTTCTTC.

The chain couples TRBV27 to TRBJ1-2; D perhaps matches TRBD1 (5 bases). V lost 4 bases to trimming and J lost 2 bases, with 8 bases between them. This CDR3 region has 13 residues. From germline, CDR1 is MNHEY and CDR2 SMNVEV (reference sequence). As DNA, the CDR3 is TGTGCCAGCAGTTCCAGGGTAAACTATGGCTACACCTTC. Protein product: CASSSRVNYGYTF.

The chain recombines TRBV7-6 with TRBJ2-6; unclear D gene. From germline, CDR1 is SGHVS and CDR2 FNYEAQ. V was cut by 5 bases and J by 4 bases, with 12 bases left in between. This CDR3 is built from 15 residues. CDR3 in DNA: TGTGCCAGCAGCCCATTGGGGAAGGGGGCCAACGTCCTGACTTTC. Amino acid sequence: CASSPLGKGANVLTF. Full variable domain (remainder filled in from reference TRBV7-6 and TRBJ2-6): GAGVSQSPRYKVTKRGQDVALRCDPISGHVSLYWYRQALGQGPEFLTYFNYEAQQDKSGLPNDRFSAERPEGSISTLTIQRTEQRDSAMYRCASSPLGKGANVLTFGAGSRLTVL.